The 23 T cell receptor beta chains below all came from one sample that was sequenced in a study of cytomegalovirus exposure and HLA in healthy donors. The PCR ran on 60 Vbeta and 13 Jbeta primers. This table comes from immunoSEQ multiplex PCR, and its TCRdb copy is limited to in-frame clones, with some not included. The repertoire holds 140,000 to 150,000 clones, with approximately 80% as singletons. Sequencing was carried out using PBMCs. The receptors were sampled from a man aged 35 to 55 in good health and CMV-seropositive.

The chain links TRBV28 to TRBJ2-7, with 10 nucleotides matching TRBD1. CDR1 MDHEN and CDR2 SYDVKM come from the germline V gene. V lost 4 bases and J lost 4; bases outside the gene matches: 1. The CDR3 loop spans 13 amino acids. CDR3 residues: CASSWDRGYEQYF. Written as DNA, the CDR3 is TGTGCCAGCAGTTGGGACAGGGGTTACGAGCAGTACTTC.

The chain combines TRBV5-1 with TRBJ2-5; 7 nucleotides line up with TRBD2. This CDR3 region has 14 residues. With 1 base clipped from V and 3 bases from J, the junction kept 3 bases outside the gene matches. From germline, CDR1 is SGHRS and CDR2 YFSETQ. CDR3 protein: CASSLRGREETQYF. The CDR3, as DNA: TGCGCCAGCAGCTTGCGCGGGAGAGAAGAGACCCAGTACTTC.

This sequence joins TRBV29-1 and TRBJ2-1; D remains ambiguous. The V gene's germline CDR1 is SQVTM and CDR2 ANQGSEA. CDR3 length equals 15 residues. V shed 7 bases and J shed 6 bases, with 22 bases lying between them. CDR3 coding DNA: TGCAGCGGACGACCCTCCCCGAGGTTCTCCAATGAGCAGTTCTTC. Translating gives CSGRPSPRFSNEQFF.

This clone showed up just once. The genes are TRBV7-9 and TRBJ1-1; D may be TRBD1 (6 bases). CDR3 length: 15 residues. Germline V gene data show CDR1 as SEHNR and CDR2 as FQNEAQ (reference sequence). Trimming cost V 3 bases and J 5 bases, with 16 bases left between them. The CDR3 coding sequence is TGTGCCAGCAGCTTGGGGGGGCGCTGGGGGACTGAAGCTTTCTTT. This gives the protein CASSLGGRWGTEAFF.

The chain couples TRBV5-4 to TRBJ1-2; 7 nucleotides match TRBD1. Germline assignment: CDR1 SGHNT and CDR2 YYREEE (reference sequence). Losses at the gene ends were 0 bases for V and 7 bases for J; bases not matched to a gene: 12. The CDR3 extends over 16 amino acids. CDR3 DNA sequence: TGTGCCAGCAGCTTGGGGGGTTCAGGGGGGTCTCTTGGCTACACCTTC. This codes for CASSLGGSGGSLGYTF.

This clone was recorded once. Other DNA sequences from this sample encode an identical CDR3 as well. This chain links TRBV28 with TRBJ2-3; 16 bases agree with TRBD2. The CDR3 consists of 18 residues. V was pared by 4 bases and J by 5 bases, with 9 bases of the junction left unmatched. CDR1 and CDR2 from the germline V gene are MDHEN and SYDVKM. CDR3 residues: CASSSQGLAGGPLDTQYF. CDR3 DNA: TGTGCCAGCAGTTCCCAGGGACTAGCGGGAGGGCCCCTAGATACGCAGTATTTT.

The rearrangement links TRBV28 to TRBJ2-7; a weak D match, TRBD2 (5 bases). Germline CDR1 MDHEN, CDR2 SYDVKM. The CDR3 extends over 16 amino acids. The V end lost 7 bases, the J end lost 6 bases, and 25 bases lay between the germline ends. This CDR3 reads CASTSPGGSFAGEQYF. The DNA for the CDR3 is TGTGCCAGCACCTCCCCGGGCGGGTCATTTGCGGGCGAGCAGTACTTC.

This clone was recorded a few times. The chain combines TRBV6-4 with TRBJ2-2; D is unclear. The CDR3 extends over 13 amino acids. Trimming stripped 3 bases from V and 4 bases from J, with 6 bases between. Germline CDR1 reads MRHNA; CDR2 reads SNTAGT. CDR3 sequence (DNA): TGTGCCAGCAGTGAGGGCAGCACCGGGGAGCTGTTTTTT. Protein: CASSEGSTGELFF.

This sequence joins TRBV7-9 and TRBJ1-6; TRBD1 matches 7 bases. The V gene end was trimmed by 4 bases and the J gene end by 8 bases; junction bases not matched to a gene: 5. In germline, CDR1 is SEHNR, CDR2 FQNEAQ (reference sequence). The CDR3 has 14 residues. The CDR3 sequence is CASSSRDSYSPLHF. In DNA, the CDR3 is TGTGCCAGCAGCTCCCGGGACAGTTATTCACCCCTCCACTTT.

This clone turned up a few times. The rearrangement joins TRBV4-2 to TRBJ2-1, with D uncertain. Trimming took 0 bases from V and 7 from J, leaving 10 bases between them. Looked up from germline, CDR1 is LGHNA and CDR2 is YNFKEQ. This CDR3 comprises 14 residues. The CDR3 nucleotides are TGTGCCAGCAGCCAAGATAACAGCTGGAATGAGCAGTTCTTC. Its protein product is CASSQDNSWNEQFF.

The chain uses TRBV7-2 and TRBJ2-2; D is unresolved. V was trimmed by 0 bases and J by 6 bases, leaving 11 bases between them. Germline loops: CDR1 SGHTA, CDR2 FQGNSA. The CDR3 sequence is 15 residues long. CDR3 DNA sequence: TGTGCCAGCAGCTTAGCCACAGCCTGGGCCGGGGAGCTGTTTTTT. It translates to CASSLATAWAGELFF.

This clone appeared once. The chain is built from TRBV7-7 and TRBJ2-1, with 8 bases fitting TRBD2. Germline V gene sequence: CDR1 SSHAT, CDR2 FNYEAQ (reference sequence). The CDR3 is made up of 14 amino acids. Losses at the gene ends were 2 bases for V and 5 bases for J; bases not matched to a gene: 2. DNA of the CDR3: TGTGCCAGCAGCTTAATACTAGCGGACAATGAGCAGTTCTTC. Amino acid sequence: CASSLILADNEQFF.

CDR3 amino acids: CASSLLGSTDTQYF. CDR3 nucleotides: TGTGCCAGCAGCTTATTAGGGAGTACAGATACGCAGTATTTT. The V call is TRBV11-3, the J call TRBJ2-3; tentatively, D is TRBD2 (5 bases). This CDR3 is built from 14 residues. V dropped 2 bases and J dropped 3 bases, with 9 bases sitting between them. Germline V gene sequence: CDR1 SGHNT, CDR2 YENEEA. Full variable domain (remainder filled in from reference TRBV11-3 and TRBJ2-3): EAGVVQSPRYKIIEKKQPVAFWCNPISGHNTLYWYLQNLGQGPELLIRYENEEAVDDSQLPKDRFSAERLKGVDSTLKIQPAELGDSAVYLCASSLLGSTDTQYFGPGTRLTVL.

The V call is TRBV19, the J call TRBJ2-5; no clear D. TRBJ2-7 explains the end of the DNA better; the J call may be wrong. CDR3 length: 13 residues. CDR1 is LNHDA, CDR2 SQIVND, per germline (reference sequence). This CDR3 is CASSIGLAYEQYF. CDR3 DNA sequence: TGTGCCAGTAGTATAGGGCTAGCCTACGAGCAGTACTTC.

This clone has just one count. The rearrangement uses TRBV30 and TRBJ1-5; 9 bases are a match to TRBD1. The CDR3 extends over 14 amino acids. Germline V gene data show CDR1 as GTSNPN and CDR2 as SVGIG (reference sequence). Trimming at V came to 2 bases and at J to 7 bases, leaving 6 bases not matched to a gene. The CDR3 here is CAWSSRTGEQPQHF. Written as DNA, the CDR3 is TGTGCCTGGAGTTCGCGGACAGGGGAACAGCCCCAGCATTTT.

This rearrangement joins TRBV4-1 to TRBJ1-2; D remains ambiguous. The CDR3 totals 13 residues. Trimming pared 0 bases from V and 6 bases from J, leaving 8 bases between. The germline CDR1 and CDR2 sequences are MGHRA and YSYEKL. CDR3 residues: CASSQDFGDGYTF. CDR3 DNA: TGCGCCAGCAGCCAAGATTTCGGGGATGGCTACACCTTC.

V usage is TRBV13 and J usage is TRBJ2-5; 10 bases fit TRBD1. Germline values: CDR1 PRHDT, CDR2 FYEKMQ (reference sequence). This CDR3 has 15 amino acids. The ends lost 5 bases at V and 5 bases at J; junction bases unmatched: 8. The CDR3 coding sequence is TGTGCCAGCAGCCTCCGGGACAGGGGTATTGAGACCCAGTACTTC. Protein sequence: CASSLRDRGIETQYF.

The chain uses TRBV14 and TRBJ1-4, with TRBD1 matching 7 bases. Germline CDR1 reads SGHDN; CDR2 reads FVKESK. The V and J ends lost 4 bases and 4 bases, in that order; junction bases with no gene match: 3. The CDR3 runs 14 residues. The chain's CDR3 is CASSRQGGNEKLFF. CDR3 bases: TGTGCCAGCAGCCGACAGGGTGGTAATGAAAAACTGTTTTTT.

This clone was seen once. The rearrangement uses TRBV6-6 and TRBJ1-2; maybe TRBD1 (6 bases). Germline V gene data show CDR1 as MNHNY and CDR2 as SVGAGI (reference sequence). This CDR3 contains 13 residues. Trimming took off 0 bases at V and 7 bases at J, with 9 bases between the two ends. The CDR3 DNA is TGTGCCAGCAGTTACTCGGCAGGGGTTGGCTACACCTTC. Its protein product is CASSYSAGVGYTF.

For the CDR3, the DNA is TGTGCCAGCAGACTCGATACCACAGATACGCAGTATTTT. It specifies CASRLDTTDTQYF. The chain links TRBV27 to TRBJ2-3; D is undetermined. CDR1 MNHEY and CDR2 SMNVEV come from the germline V gene (reference sequence). V was shortened by 6 bases and J by 2 bases, with 9 bases between the two germline ends. The CDR3 totals 13 residues.

J is TRBJ2-7 and V is TRBV4-3, with 8 bases fitting TRBD2. Germline assignment: CDR1 LGHNA and CDR2 YSLEER. The CDR3 spans 19 residues. The V gene end was trimmed by 0 bases and the J gene end by 3 bases; junction bases not matched to a gene: 16. This CDR3 is CASSQDRQVAGLVLYEQYF. CDR3 DNA: TGCGCCAGCAGCCAAGATCGGCAAGTAGCGGGACTAGTTCTCTACGAGCAGTACTTC.

The chain is built from TRBV9 and TRBJ2-7; D ambiguous. Deletions cut 0 bases from V and 1 base from J, with 14 bases between. The germline V gene encodes CDR1 SGDLS and CDR2 YYNGEE. The CDR3 loop spans 16 amino acids. The CDR3 nucleotides read TGTGCCAGCAGCGTAGCGGCAGGCCACTTATCCTACGAGCAGTACTTC. It yields the protein CASSVAAGHLSYEQYF.

This rearrangement joins TRBV6-1 to TRBJ1-2, with D maybe TRBD1 (5 bases). This CDR3 spans 19 amino acids. Germline assignment: CDR1 MNHNS and CDR2 SASEGT. Trimming shortened V by 0 bases and J by 6 bases, and 26 bases separated the two germline ends. The CDR3 DNA follows: TGTGCCAGCAGTGAAGCGGCGTTTTTCTTTGGGGCGCGATCAAATGGCTACACCTTC. As protein: CASSEAAFFFGARSNGYTF.